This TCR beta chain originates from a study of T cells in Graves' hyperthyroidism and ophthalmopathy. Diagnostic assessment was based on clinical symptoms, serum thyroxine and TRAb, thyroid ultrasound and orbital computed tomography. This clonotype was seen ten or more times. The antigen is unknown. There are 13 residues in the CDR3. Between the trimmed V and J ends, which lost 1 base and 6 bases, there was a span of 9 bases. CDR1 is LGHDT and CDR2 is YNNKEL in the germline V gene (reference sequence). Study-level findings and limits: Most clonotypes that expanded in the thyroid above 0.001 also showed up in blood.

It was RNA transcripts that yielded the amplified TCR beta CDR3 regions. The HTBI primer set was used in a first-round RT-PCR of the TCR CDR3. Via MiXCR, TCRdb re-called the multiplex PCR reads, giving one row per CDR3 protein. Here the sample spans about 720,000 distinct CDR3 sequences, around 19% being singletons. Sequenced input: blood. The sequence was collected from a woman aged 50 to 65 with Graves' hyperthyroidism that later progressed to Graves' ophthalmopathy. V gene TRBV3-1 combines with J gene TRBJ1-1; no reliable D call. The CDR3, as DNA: TGTGCCAGCAGCCAAGTCCGGAGCGCTGAAGCTTTCTTT. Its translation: CASSQVRSAEAFF. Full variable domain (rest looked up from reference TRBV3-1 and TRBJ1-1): DTAVSQTPKYLVTQMGNDKSIKCEQNLGHDTMYWYKQDSKKFLKIMFSYNNKELIINETVPNRFSPKSPDKAHLNLHINSLELGDSAVYFCASSQVRSAEAFFGQGTRLTVV.